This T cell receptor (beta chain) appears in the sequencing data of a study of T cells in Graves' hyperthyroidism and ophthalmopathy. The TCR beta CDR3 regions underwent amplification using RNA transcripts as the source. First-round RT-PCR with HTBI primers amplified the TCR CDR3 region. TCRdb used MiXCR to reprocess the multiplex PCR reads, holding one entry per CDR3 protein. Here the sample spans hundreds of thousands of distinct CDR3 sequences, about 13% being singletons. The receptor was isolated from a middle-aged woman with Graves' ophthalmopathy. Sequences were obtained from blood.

CDR3 loop: CASSQAAFTDTQYF. CDR3 nucleotide sequence: TGCGCCAGCAGCCAAGCAGCCTTCACAGATACGCAGTATTTT. The rearrangement joins TRBV4-1 to TRBJ2-3; no clear D gene. There are 14 residues in the CDR3. Germline CDR1 and CDR2: MGHRA and YSYEKL. The germline V and J ends were trimmed by 1 base and 2 bases, with 7 bases remaining between them.